This TCR beta chain emerged from a study of blood T cell repertoires in COVID-19. The overall study: Acute and convalescent COVID-19 specimens originated in the United States, Italy and Spain. The analysed material was cDNA or gDNA that came from T cells, B-cell-depleted T cells, or PBMCs.

This CDR3 comprises 16 residues. The ends were cut back, 5 bases at V and 2 bases at J, with 17 bases in the middle. Germline V gene data show CDR1 as SNHLY and CDR2 as FYNNEI. As processed by the authors: Reference gene primer amplification in the assay estimated nucleated cell counts. Some clones are missing from TCRdb's copy, which holds only in-frame ones; the method was immunoSEQ multiplex PCR. V and J calls and clone size are given by that table; D and trimming were obtained from the DNA. The sample holds about 71,000 clones, around 80% seen once. This clone was seen once. The sample comprised peripheral blood. This chain connects TRBV2 to TRBJ2-3, with a possible D match to TRBD2 (6 bases). This receptor was identified in a woman aged 80 or over with acute or convalescent COVID-19. The CDR3 region is CASSLVVGGYTDTQYF. In DNA form, the CDR3 reads TGTGCCAGCAGTTTAGTTGTCGGGGGATACACAGATACGCAGTATTTT.